This entry is about one TCR beta chain. Authors' data handling: Estimates of nucleated cell counts were drawn from the amplification of reference gene primers. The data were produced by immunoSEQ multiplex PCR, yet TCRdb's version contains in-frame clones alone and is incomplete. For V, J and clone size, that table is used; D and trimming come from the DNA. The sample holds about 60,000 clones, about 90% seen once. The data are from a study of blood T cell repertoires in COVID-19. Study background: Sites in the United States, Italy and Spain provided acute and convalescent COVID-19 samples. PBMCs, B-cell-depleted T cells, or T cells provided the cDNA or gDNA that made up the material.

The CDR3 covers 13 residues. Germline V gene sequence: CDR1 MDHEN, CDR2 SYDVKM. V gave up 3 bases and J gave up 7 bases, with 13 bases separating them. The rearrangement joins TRBV28 to TRBJ2-7, with D possibly TRBD1 on 6 matching bases. This TCR derives from a human donor in a cohort sampled during active COVID-19. The specimen sequenced was peripheral blood. CDR3 sequence (DNA): TGTGCCAGCAGTTTGGGGGCATCGGGAGAGCAGTACTTC. This encodes CASSLGASGEQYF.